This TCR beta chain was recovered during a study of radiotherapy plus CTLA-4 blockade in lung cancer. The overall study: Patients showed objective responses in 15% to 20% of cases, and disease control was achieved by approximately 33%.

Focal radiation and CTLA-4 blockade (ipilimumab) were tested in chemo-refractory metastatic non-small-cell lung cancer patients. Points on this clone: Antigen: not known.

Study observations and caveats: Radiotherapy with ipilimumab was followed by blood expansion of tumor-derived clones.

Trimming left V 2 bases short and J 4 bases short, with 9 bases between. This CDR3 has 13 amino acids. In germline, CDR1 is SGDLS, CDR2 YYNGEE. Profiled with immunoSEQ multiplex PCR; TCRdb holds only in-frame clones, not every one. The table records tens of thousands of clones, approximately 76% of them present only once. The gene calls are TRBV9 and TRBJ1-2; D is perhaps TRBD1 (6 bases). The receptor was derived from a human donor with non-small cell lung cancer whose response to radiotherapy plus ipilimumab could not be evaluated. Some clones in this sample may be carry-over from other donors' samples. Specimen: peripheral blood, collected from a patient treated with radiotherapy plus ipilimumab. The CDR3: CASSVGTFYGYTF. CDR3 in DNA: TGTGCCAGCAGCGTCGGGACATTCTATGGCTACACCTTC.